This entry is about one T cell receptor (beta chain). In the original analysis: Reference gene primer amplification yielded estimated nucleated cell counts. Some clones are missing from TCRdb's copy, which holds only in-frame ones; the method was immunoSEQ multiplex PCR. V and J calls plus clone size are reproduced from that table; the DNA served to infer D and trimming. The sample lists roughly 150,000 clones, around nine tenths occurring once. V dropped 2 bases and J dropped 0 bases, with 2 bases sitting between them. The CDR3 extends over 12 amino acids. Germline lookup yields CDR1 SGHKS and CDR2 YYEKEE (reference sequence). Followed over time, Seattle patients had been enrolled while infection was active. This sample is drawn from a study of blood T cell repertoires in COVID-19. Study at large: Donors in the United States, Italy and Spain gave samples during acute or convalescent COVID-19. Sources were T cells, B-cell-depleted T cells, or PBMCs; the material itself was cDNA or gDNA.

The TCR originated in a woman aged 80 or over with COVID-19, enrolled during active disease. The sequenced sample consisted of peripheral blood. The gene calls are TRBV5-5 and TRBJ2-5, with no clear D. Here the CDR3 DNA reads TGTGCCAGCAGCTTCTACCAAGAGACCCAGTACTTC. Its translation is CASSFYQETQYF.